This entry describes one T cell receptor beta chain. This entry is derived from a study of blood T cell repertoires in COVID-19. For the study at large: Some COVID-19 samples were acute and others convalescent; all came from the United States, Italy and Spain. The cDNA or gDNA used as material had been derived from T cells, B-cell-depleted T cells, or PBMCs.

Per the study methods: Amplification of reference gene primers provided the estimated nucleated cell counts. TCRdb keeps only in-frame clones here, not all; method: immunoSEQ multiplex PCR. V, J and clone size are taken as reported in that table, and D and trimming were inferred from the DNA itself. The sample lists 200,000 to 250,000 clones, around 84% occurring once. The length of the CDR3 is 16 residues. Trimming removed 5 bases from V and 5 bases from J, with 19 bases in between. Germline V lookup: CDR1 KGHSH, CDR2 LQKENI. Recovered status in Cohort 3 required two negative PCRs, clearance, or symptom resolution.

The sequence came from a middle-aged woman who had recovered from COVID-19. The chain joins TRBV18 to TRBJ2-1, with D unresolved. The sample consisted of PBMCs or T cells enriched from blood (not recorded which). The CDR3 protein is CASSSLYENLHNEQFF. The CDR3 DNA sequence: TGTGCCAGCTCATCTCTGTACGAAAACCTACACAATGAGCAGTTCTTC.